These 9 T cell receptor beta chains were sequenced from one sample in a study of beta chain features in type 1 diabetes. Since all of the isolated RNA was reverse transcribed, expressed TCRB transcripts were what got sequenced. Repertoires were generated with immunoSEQ multiplex PCR, while TCRdb's copy carries only in-frame clones and drops some. This table holds around 320,000 clones, less than 15% found once. What was sequenced was central memory CD4+ T cells from blood. These receptors were collected from a man aged 25-40 years in good health.

This clone was detected many times. The chain uses TRBV10-3 and TRBJ1-5, with no clear D. Between the trimmed V and J ends, which lost 4 bases and 1 base, there was a span of 8 bases. The CDR3 covers 14 residues. Germline V gives CDR1 ENHRY, CDR2 SYGVKD. For the CDR3, the DNA is TGTGCCATCAGTGGGGCCAGCAGCAATCAGCCCCAGCATTTT. Translation: CAISGASSNQPQHF.

This clone was detected only a few times. V usage is TRBV7-9 and J usage is TRBJ2-3; unclear D gene. The V end lost 3 bases, the J end lost 2 bases, and 6 bases lay between the germline ends. This CDR3 spans 13 amino acids. Germline CDR1 and CDR2: SEHNR and FQNEAQ (reference sequence). The chain's CDR3 is CASSFLTTDTQYF. The CDR3 region has the DNA TGTGCCAGCAGCTTCCTGACCACAGATACGCAGTATTTT.

The chain employs TRBV5-4 and TRBJ1-1; D uncertain. The CDR3 spans 13 residues. CDR1 and CDR2 (germline): SGHNT, YYREEE (reference sequence). Trimming removed 0 bases at V and 6 bases at J, with 9 bases between. The CDR3 region is CASSLAAEPEAFF. The CDR3 DNA is TGTGCCAGCAGCTTGGCCGCAGAGCCTGAAGCTTTCTTT.

The sample holds a few counts of this clone. The sample contains more than one DNA sequence encoding this CDR3. The chain is built from TRBV2 and TRBJ2-1; D tentatively fits TRBD1 or TRBD2 (6 bases each). The germline gives CDR1 SNHLY, CDR2 FYNNEI. V lost 4 bases and J 3 bases, leaving 13 bases between the germline ends. The CDR3 has 15 residues. The CDR3 is CASSARGAGYNEQFF. In nucleotides, the CDR3 is TGTGCCAGCAGTGCCAGGGGAGCGGGCTACAATGAGCAGTTCTTC. Based on the CDR3 plus reference TRBV2 and TRBJ2-1, the full variable domain is EPEVTQTPSHQVTQMGQEVILRCVPISNHLYFYWYRQILGQKVEFLVSFYNNEISEKSEIFDDQFSVERPDGSNFTLKIRSTKLEDSAMYFCASSARGAGYNEQFFGPGTRLTVL.

This clone was recorded a few times. The chain is built from TRBV6-5 and TRBJ2-2, with D unresolved. CDR1 is MNHEY, CDR2 SVGAGI, per germline. V dropped 5 bases and J dropped 3 bases, with 10 bases sitting between them. The CDR3 covers 14 residues. CDR3 loop: CASSSDRDTGELFF. Here the CDR3 DNA reads TGTGCCAGCAGTAGTGATCGGGACACCGGGGAGCTGTTTTTT.

In its sample, this clone was seen once. This chain uses TRBV7-3 with TRBJ2-5; the D gene is possibly TRBD2 (6 bases). Germline CDR1 is SGHTA and CDR2 is FQGTGA. This CDR3 is built from 14 residues. Trimming took off 2 bases at V and 5 bases at J, with 12 bases between the two ends. CDR3 residues: CASSLGGSGETQYF. In DNA, the CDR3 is TGTGCCAGCAGCTTAGGAGGGAGTGGCGAGACCCAGTACTTC.

The chain is built from TRBV6-1 and TRBJ2-5; D not resolved. CDR1 and CDR2 from the germline V gene are MNHNS and SASEGT. V was clipped by 6 bases and J by 0 bases, with 14 bases between them. CDR3 size: 15 residues. CDR3 nucleotides: TGTGCCAGCAGCTTCATAGGGCTTTACCAAGAGACCCAGTACTTC. Translating it yields CASSFIGLYQETQYF.

This clone was picked up a small number of times. V usage is TRBV27 and J usage is TRBJ1-1; TRBD1 matches 8 bases. Germline loops: CDR1 MNHEY, CDR2 SMNVEV (reference sequence). V shed 5 bases, J shed 7 bases, and the junction held 12 bases outside the gene matches. The CDR3 has 15 residues. CDR3 sequence: CASSNLLTGGNEAFF. Here the CDR3 DNA reads TGTGCCAGCAGTAACCTCCTAACAGGGGGAAATGAAGCTTTCTTT.

In this sample, this clone turned up a few times. This rearrangement joins TRBV6-5 to TRBJ2-1; D not certain. CDR1 is MNHEY, CDR2 SVGAGI, per germline. Trimming cost V 7 bases and J 6 bases, with 7 bases left between them. There are 11 residues in the CDR3. Here the CDR3 DNA reads TGTGCCAGCACCTCGGGCAATGAGCAGTTCTTC. Protein: CASTSGNEQFF.